The T cell receptor beta chain under discussion was sequenced for a study of blood T cell repertoires in COVID-19. Study summary: Nucleic acid was either cDNA or gDNA, and it came from T cells, B-cell-depleted T cells, or PBMCs.

In the study's own analysis: Cell counts per sample came from amplifying reference gene primers. Generated by immunoSEQ multiplex PCR, the TCRdb table keeps only in-frame clones and is missing some. That table is the source of V, J and clone size, and D and trimming were worked out from the DNA. This sample has about 300,000 clones; roughly nine tenths occur once, and the top ten carry less than 2%. It was during active infection that Seattle patients were enrolled and then longitudinally followed. The sequence was obtained from a woman aged 25 to 45 with COVID-19, enrolled during active disease. Sequencing was performed on peripheral blood.

The CDR3 DNA sequence: TGTGCCAGCAGTTACGGTGACAACTACGAGCAGTACTTC. Translating gives CASSYGDNYEQYF. The chain uses TRBV6-5 and TRBJ2-7; D uncertain. With 2 bases removed from V and 3 bases from J, the gap between germline ends came to 8 bases. The CDR3 length is 13 residues. Germline values: CDR1 MNHEY, CDR2 SVGAGI.